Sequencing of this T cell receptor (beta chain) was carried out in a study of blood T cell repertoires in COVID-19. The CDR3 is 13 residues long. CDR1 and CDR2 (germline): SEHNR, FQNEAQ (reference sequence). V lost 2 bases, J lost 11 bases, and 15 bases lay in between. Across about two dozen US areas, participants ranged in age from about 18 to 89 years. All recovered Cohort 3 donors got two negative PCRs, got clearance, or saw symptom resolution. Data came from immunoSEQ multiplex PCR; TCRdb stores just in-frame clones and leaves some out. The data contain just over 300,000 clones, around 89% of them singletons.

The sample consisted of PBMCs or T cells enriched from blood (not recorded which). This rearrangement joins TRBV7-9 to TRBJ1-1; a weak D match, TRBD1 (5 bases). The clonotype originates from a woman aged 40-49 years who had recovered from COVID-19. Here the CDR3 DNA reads TGTGCCAGCAGCTTAACGGTGGGGCTAATGGCTTTCTTT. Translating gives CASSLTVGLMAFF.